This TCR beta chain was found in a study of T cell responses to AZD1222 COVID-19 vaccine. General study points: Without day 14 samples, only post-peak T cell repertoires were studied. Among those given AZD1222, only five or six were seropositive at baseline.

Comments on this clone: Its antigen remains unknown.

The assay was immunoSEQ multiplex PCR, and TCRdb's table has in-frame clones only and misses some. The sample gives roughly 150,000 clones, about 90% of which show up once; roughly 3.8% is in the top ten. From germline, CDR1 is LGHDT and CDR2 YNNKEL (reference sequence). Between the trimmed V and J ends, which lost 1 base and 10 bases, there was a span of 11 bases. The CDR3 spans 14 residues. The study pooled second doses at about 4 or about 12 weeks. The sample consisted of peripheral blood, taken 28 days after the second AZD1222 dose. This TCR was recovered from an adult who received the AZD1222 COVID-19 vaccine. J is TRBJ1-6 and V is TRBV3-1 (or the pseudogene TRBV3-2), with D perhaps matching TRBD1 (6 bases). The CDR3 DNA reads as TGTGCCAGCAGCCAAGTACAGGGCCAATCACCCCTCCACTTT. Encoded protein: CASSQVQGQSPLHF.